This T cell receptor beta chain was sequenced during a study of beta chain features in type 1 diabetes. Study outcomes and limitations: Possible PCR preference for shorter templates applied equally to patients and controls. Significant though moderate, a shortening of TCRB CDR3s appeared in all four CD4+ subsets of Type 1 diabetes patients.

This clone was counted at least ten times. The antigen is undetermined. The sequenced template was cDNA made from the entire isolated RNA. Data came from immunoSEQ multiplex PCR; TCRdb stores just in-frame clones and leaves some out. Of more than 300,000 clones detected, around 9.6% appear once; the ten largest clones hold 0.45% to 0.65%. The V segment lost 6 bases and the J segment 5 bases; nucleotides outside the gene matches: 15. Per germline, CDR1 MNHEY and CDR2 SMNVEV (reference sequence). The length of the CDR3 is 16 residues. This chain uses TRBV27 with TRBJ2-7; 8 bases fit TRBD1. Input material: central memory CD4+ T cells from blood. The source of this sequence is a man under 40 with type 1 diabetes. CDR3 sequence: CASSRSPGQGGHEQYF. In DNA form, the CDR3 reads TGTGCCAGCAGCCGATCACCAGGACAGGGTGGCCACGAGCAGTACTTC.